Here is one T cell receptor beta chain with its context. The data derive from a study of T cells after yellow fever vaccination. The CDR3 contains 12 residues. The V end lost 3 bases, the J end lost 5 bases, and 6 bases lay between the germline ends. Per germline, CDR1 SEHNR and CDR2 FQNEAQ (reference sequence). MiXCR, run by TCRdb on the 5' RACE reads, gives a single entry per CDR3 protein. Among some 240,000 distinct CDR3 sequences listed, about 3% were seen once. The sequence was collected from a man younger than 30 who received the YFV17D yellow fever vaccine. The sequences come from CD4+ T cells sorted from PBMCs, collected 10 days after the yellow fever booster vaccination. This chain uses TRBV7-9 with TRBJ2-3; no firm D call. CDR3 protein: CASSFDQDTQYF. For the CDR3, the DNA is TGTGCCAGCAGCTTCGACCAAGATACGCAGTATTTT.